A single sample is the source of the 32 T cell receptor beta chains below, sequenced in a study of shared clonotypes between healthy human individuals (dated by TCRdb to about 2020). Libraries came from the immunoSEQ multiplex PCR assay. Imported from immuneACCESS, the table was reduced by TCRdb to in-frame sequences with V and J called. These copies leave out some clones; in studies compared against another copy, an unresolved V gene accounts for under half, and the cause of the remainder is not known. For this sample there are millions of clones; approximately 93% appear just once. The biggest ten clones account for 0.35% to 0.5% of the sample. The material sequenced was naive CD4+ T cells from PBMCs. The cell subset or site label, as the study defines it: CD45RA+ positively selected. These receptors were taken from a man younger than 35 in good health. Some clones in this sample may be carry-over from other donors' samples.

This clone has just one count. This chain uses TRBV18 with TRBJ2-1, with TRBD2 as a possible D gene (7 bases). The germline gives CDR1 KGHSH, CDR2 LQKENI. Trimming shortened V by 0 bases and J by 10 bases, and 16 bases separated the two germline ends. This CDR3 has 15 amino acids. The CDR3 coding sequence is TGTGCCAGCTCACCACCGACTAGGGGGAGGGTAGAGCAGTTCTTC. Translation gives CASSPPTRGRVEQFF. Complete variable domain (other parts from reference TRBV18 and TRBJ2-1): NAGVMQNPRHLVRRRGQEARLRCSPMKGHSHVYWYRQLPEEGLKFMVYLQKENIIDESGMPKERFSAEFPKEGPSILRIQQVVRGDSAAYFCASSPPTRGRVEQFFGPGTRLTVL.

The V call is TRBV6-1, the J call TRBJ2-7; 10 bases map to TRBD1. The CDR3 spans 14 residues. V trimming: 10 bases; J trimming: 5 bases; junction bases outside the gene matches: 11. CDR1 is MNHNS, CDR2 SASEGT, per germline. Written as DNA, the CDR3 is TGTGCCACCGTCCCGGGACAGGGGATCAACGAGCAGTACTTC. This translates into CATVPGQGINEQYF.

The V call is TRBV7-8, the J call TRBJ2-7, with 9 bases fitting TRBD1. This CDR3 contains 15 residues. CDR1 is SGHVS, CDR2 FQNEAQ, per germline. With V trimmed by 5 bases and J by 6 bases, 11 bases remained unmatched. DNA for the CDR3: TGTGCCAGCAGCGCCAAACCGGGACAGGGTGTCGAGCAGTACTTC. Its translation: CASSAKPGQGVEQYF.

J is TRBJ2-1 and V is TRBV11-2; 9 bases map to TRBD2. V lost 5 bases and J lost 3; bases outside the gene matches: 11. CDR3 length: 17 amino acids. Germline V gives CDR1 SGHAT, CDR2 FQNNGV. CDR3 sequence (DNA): TGTGCCAGCAGCCCATTTAACCTAGCGGGAATCTACAATGAGCAGTTCTTC. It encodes CASSPFNLAGIYNEQFF.

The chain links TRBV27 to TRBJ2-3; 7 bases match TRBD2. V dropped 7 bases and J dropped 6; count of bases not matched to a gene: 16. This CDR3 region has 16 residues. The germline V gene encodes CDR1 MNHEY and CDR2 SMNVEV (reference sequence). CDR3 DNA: TGTGCCAGCACTACTTCCGGGCGGGAGATCAGGGATACGCAGTATTTT. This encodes CASTTSGREIRDTQYF.

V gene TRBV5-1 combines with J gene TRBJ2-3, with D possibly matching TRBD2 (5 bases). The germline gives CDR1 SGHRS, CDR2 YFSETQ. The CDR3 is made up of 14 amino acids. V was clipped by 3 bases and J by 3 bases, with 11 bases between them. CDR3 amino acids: CASSSWESTDTQYF. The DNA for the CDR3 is TGCGCCAGCAGCTCGTGGGAGTCAACAGATACGCAGTATTTT.

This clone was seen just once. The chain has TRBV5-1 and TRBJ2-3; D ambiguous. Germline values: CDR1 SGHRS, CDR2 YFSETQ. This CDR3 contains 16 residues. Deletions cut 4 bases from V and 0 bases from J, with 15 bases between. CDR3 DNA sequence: TGCGCCAGCAGCCTTCCCCGGTTAGAGAGCACAGATACGCAGTATTTT. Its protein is CASSLPRLESTDTQYF.

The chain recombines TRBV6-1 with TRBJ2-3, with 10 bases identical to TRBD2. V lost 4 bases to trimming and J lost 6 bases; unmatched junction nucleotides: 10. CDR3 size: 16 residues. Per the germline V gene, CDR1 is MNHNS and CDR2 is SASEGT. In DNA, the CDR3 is TGTGCCAGCAGTGCAGGGACTAGCGCACGGGGGGATACGCAGTATTTT. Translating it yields CASSAGTSARGDTQYF.

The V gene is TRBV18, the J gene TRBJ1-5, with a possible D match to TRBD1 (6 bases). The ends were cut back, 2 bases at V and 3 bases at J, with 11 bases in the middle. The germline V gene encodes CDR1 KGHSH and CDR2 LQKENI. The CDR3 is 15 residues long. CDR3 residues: CASSPRGAVNQPQHF. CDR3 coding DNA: TGTGCCAGCTCACCAAGGGGGGCTGTCAATCAGCCCCAGCATTTT.

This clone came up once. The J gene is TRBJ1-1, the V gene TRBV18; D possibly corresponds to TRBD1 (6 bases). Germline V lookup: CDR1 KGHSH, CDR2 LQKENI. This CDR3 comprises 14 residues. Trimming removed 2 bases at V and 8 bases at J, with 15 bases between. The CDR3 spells CASSPGQGFSEAFF. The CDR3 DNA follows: TGTGCCAGCTCACCAGGGCAGGGGTTCTCGGAAGCTTTCTTT.

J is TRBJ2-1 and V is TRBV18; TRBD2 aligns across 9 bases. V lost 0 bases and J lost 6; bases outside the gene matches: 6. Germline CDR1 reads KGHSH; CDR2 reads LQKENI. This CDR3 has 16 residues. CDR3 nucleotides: TGTGCCAGCTCACCACCTAGCGGGAGAATCGGCAATGAGCAGTTCTTC. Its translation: CASSPPSGRIGNEQFF.

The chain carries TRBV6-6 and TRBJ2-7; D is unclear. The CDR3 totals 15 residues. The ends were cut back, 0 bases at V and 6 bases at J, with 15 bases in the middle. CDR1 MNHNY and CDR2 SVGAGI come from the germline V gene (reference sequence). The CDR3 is CASSYSARAGGEQYF. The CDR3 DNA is TGTGCCAGCAGTTACTCGGCAAGGGCAGGTGGCGAGCAGTACTTC.

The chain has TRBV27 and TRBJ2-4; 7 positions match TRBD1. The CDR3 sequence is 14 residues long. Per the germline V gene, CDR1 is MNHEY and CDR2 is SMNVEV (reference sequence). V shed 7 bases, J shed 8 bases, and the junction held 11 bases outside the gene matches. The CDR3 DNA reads TGTGCCAGCATTAGGGGGCGAGGAGAGGACATTCAGTACTTC. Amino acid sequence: CASIRGRGEDIQYF.

The CDR3 DNA follows: TGTGCCAGCAGCCCTCAAATTAGCGGAACTAGCACAGATACGCAGTATTTT. Encoded protein: CASSPQISGTSTDTQYF. The chain carries TRBV7-4 and TRBJ2-3; weak D call: TRBD2 (6 bases). The CDR3 spans 17 residues. V lost 5 bases and J 0 bases, leaving 18 bases between the germline ends. Germline-derived CDR1 and CDR2 are SGHVT and SQSDAQ.

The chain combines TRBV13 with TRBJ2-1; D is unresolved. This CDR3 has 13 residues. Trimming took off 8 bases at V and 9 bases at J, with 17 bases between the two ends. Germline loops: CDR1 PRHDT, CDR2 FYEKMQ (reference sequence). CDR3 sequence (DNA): TGTGCCAGCCGCCGGGCCCCGACGGGTGAGCAGTTCTTC. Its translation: CASRRAPTGEQFF.

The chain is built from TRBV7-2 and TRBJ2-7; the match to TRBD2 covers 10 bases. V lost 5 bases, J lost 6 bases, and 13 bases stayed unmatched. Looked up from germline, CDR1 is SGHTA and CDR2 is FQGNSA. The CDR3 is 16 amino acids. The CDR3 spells CASSKQGPAGGSEQYF. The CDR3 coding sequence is TGTGCCAGCAGCAAACAGGGCCCAGCGGGAGGGAGCGAGCAGTACTTC.

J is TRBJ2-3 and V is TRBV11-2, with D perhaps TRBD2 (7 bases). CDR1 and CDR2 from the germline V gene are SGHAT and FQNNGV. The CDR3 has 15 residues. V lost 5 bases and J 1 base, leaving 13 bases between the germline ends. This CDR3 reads CASSIRGAGTDTQYF. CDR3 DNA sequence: TGTGCCAGCAGCATCCGGGGGGCGGGCACAGATACGCAGTATTTT.

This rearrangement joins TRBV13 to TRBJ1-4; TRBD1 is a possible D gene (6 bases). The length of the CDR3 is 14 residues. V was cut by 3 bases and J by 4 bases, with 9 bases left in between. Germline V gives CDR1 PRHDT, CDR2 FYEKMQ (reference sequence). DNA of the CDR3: TGTGCCAGCAGCTTCGGACAGAATAATGAAAAACTGTTTTTT. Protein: CASSFGQNNEKLFF. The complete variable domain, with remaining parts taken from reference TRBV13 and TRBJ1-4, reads AAGVIQSPRHLIKEKRETATLKCYPIPRHDTVYWYQQGPGQDPQFLISFYEKMQSDKGSIPDRFSAQQFSDYHSELNMSSLELGDSALYFCASSFGQNNEKLFFGSGTQLSVL.

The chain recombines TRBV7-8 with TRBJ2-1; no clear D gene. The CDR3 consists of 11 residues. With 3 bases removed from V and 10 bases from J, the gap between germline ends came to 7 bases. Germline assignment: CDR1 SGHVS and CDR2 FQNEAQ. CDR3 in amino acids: CASSFSGEQFF. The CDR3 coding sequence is TGTGCCAGCAGCTTTTCAGGCGAGCAGTTCTTC. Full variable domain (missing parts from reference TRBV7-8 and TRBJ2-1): GAGVSQSPRYKVAKRGQDVALRCDPISGHVSLFWYQQALGQGPEFLTYFQNEAQLDKSGLPSDRFFAERPEGSVSTLKIQRTQQEDSAVYLCASSFSGEQFFGPGTRLTVL.

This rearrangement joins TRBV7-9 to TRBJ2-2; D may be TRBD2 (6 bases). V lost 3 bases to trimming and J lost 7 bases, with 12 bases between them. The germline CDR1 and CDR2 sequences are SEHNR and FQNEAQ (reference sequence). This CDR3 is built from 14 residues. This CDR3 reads CASSLEGLVGELFF. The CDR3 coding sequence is TGTGCCAGCAGCTTGGAGGGCCTTGTCGGGGAGCTGTTTTTT.

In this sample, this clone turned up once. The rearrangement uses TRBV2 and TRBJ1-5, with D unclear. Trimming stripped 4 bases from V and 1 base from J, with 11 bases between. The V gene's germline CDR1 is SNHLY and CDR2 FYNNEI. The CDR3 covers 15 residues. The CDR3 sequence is CASSAPLRSNQPQHF. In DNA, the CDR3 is TGTGCCAGCAGTGCCCCCTTGCGAAGCAATCAGCCCCAGCATTTT.

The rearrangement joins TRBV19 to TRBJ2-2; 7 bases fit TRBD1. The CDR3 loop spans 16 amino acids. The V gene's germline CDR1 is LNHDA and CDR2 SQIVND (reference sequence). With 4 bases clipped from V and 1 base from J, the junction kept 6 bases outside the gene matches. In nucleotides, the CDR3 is TGTGCCAGTAGTAGGGGACAGCTTATGAACACCGGGGAGCTGTTTTTT. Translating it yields CASSRGQLMNTGELFF.

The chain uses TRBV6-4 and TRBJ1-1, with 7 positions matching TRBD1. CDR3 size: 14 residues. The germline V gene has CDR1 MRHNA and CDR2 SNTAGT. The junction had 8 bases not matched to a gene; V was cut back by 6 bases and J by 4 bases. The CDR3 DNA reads TGTGCCAGCAGCGCACAGGGGTCGGGCACTGAAGCTTTCTTT. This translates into CASSAQGSGTEAFF.

CDR3 sequence: CASSFDGTGAFF. CDR3 DNA sequence: TGCGCCAGCAGCTTCGACGGGACCGGGGCTTTCTTT. This rearrangement joins TRBV5-1 to TRBJ1-1; D possibly corresponds to TRBD1 (5 bases). The CDR3 has 12 amino acids. Deletions cut 2 bases from V and 11 bases from J, with 13 bases between. CDR1 and CDR2 (germline): SGHRS, YFSETQ.

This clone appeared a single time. The CDR3 protein is CASSFDREHYGYTF. CDR3 coding DNA: TGTGCCAGCAGTTTCGACAGGGAACACTATGGCTACACCTTC. This chain links TRBV6-6 with TRBJ1-2, with 7 bases matching TRBD1. CDR3 size: 14 residues. Germline CDR1 and CDR2: MNHNY and SVGAGI (reference sequence). The junction had 5 bases not matched to a gene; V was cut back by 4 bases and J by 3 bases.

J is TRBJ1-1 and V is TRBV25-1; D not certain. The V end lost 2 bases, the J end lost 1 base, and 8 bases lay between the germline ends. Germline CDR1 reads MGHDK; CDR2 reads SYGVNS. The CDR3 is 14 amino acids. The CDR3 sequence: CASSEGVKNTEAFF. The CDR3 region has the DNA TGTGCCAGCAGTGAAGGGGTCAAGAACACTGAAGCTTTCTTT.

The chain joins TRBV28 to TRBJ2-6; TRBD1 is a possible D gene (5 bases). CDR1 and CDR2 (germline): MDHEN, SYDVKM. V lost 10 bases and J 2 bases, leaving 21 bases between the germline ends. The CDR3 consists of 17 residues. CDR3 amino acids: CANNILNSGPGANVLTF. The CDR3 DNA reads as TGTGCCAACAACATTCTAAACTCAGGGCCTGGGGCCAACGTCCTGACTTTC. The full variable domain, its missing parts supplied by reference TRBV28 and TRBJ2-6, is DVKVTQSSRYLVKRTGEKVFLECVQDMDHENMFWYRQDPGLGLRLIYFSYDVKMKEKGDIPEGYSVSREKKERFSLILESASTNQTSMYLCANNILNSGPGANVLTFGAGSRLTVL.

This CDR3 reads CASSLRSSGSGPGMRYEQYF. The CDR3 coding sequence is TGTGCCAGCAGTCTTCGGTCTAGCGGGAGCGGCCCAGGTATGCGCTACGAGCAGTACTTC. This sequence joins TRBV27 and TRBJ2-7; 10 nucleotides agree with TRBD2. Trimming at V came to 5 bases and at J to 3 bases, leaving 22 bases not matched to a gene. The germline CDR1 and CDR2 sequences are MNHEY and SMNVEV (reference sequence). The CDR3 has 20 residues.

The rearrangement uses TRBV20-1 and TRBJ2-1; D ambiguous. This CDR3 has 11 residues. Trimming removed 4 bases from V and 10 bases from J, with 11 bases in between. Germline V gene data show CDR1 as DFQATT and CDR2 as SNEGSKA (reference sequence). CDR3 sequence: CSATHTREQFF. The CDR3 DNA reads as TGCAGTGCTACACATACTCGGGAGCAGTTCTTC.

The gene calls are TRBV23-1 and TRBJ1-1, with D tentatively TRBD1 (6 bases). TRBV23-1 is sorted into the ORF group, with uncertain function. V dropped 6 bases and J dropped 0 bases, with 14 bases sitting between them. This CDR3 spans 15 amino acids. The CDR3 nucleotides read TGCGCCAGCAGCGCCCCACAGGGAGTGAACACTGAAGCTTTCTTT. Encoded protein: CASSAPQGVNTEAFF.

CDR3 DNA sequence: TGTGCCAGCAGCGAACAGGGTTATCCCAATTCACCCCTCCACTTT. Protein product: CASSEQGYPNSPLHF. The gene calls are TRBV7-2 and TRBJ1-6, with D tentatively TRBD1 (6 bases). The germline V and J ends were trimmed by 5 bases and 7 bases, with 15 bases remaining between them. The germline gives CDR1 SGHTA, CDR2 FQGNSA. There are 15 residues in the CDR3.

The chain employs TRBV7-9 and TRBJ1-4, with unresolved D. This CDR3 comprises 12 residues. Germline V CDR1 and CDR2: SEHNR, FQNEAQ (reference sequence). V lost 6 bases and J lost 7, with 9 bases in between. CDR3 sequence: CASRGSGEKLFF. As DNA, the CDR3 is TGTGCCAGCAGGGGTTCCGGTGAAAAACTGTTTTTT. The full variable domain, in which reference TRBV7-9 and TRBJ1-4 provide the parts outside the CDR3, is DTGVSQNPRHKITKRGQNVTFRCDPISEHNRLYWYRQTLGQGPEFLTYFQNEAQLEKSRLLSDRFSAERPKGSFSTLEIQRTEQGDSAMYLCASRGSGEKLFFGSGTQLSVL.